Shown below are 8 T cell receptor beta chains from a single sample sequenced in a study of long-term antiretroviral therapy in people with HIV. This was the immunoSEQ v3.0 assay at survey level. Produced via immunoSEQ multiplex PCR; TCRdb's table is partial and in-frame only. The profile shows 15,000 to 20,000 clones, roughly 87% of them singletons. The sample here was unsorted PBMCs, taken 2.1 years after starting antiretroviral therapy. The source of these receptors is a man aged 18 to 30 with HIV.

The chain couples TRBV29-1 to TRBJ1-3, with D possibly TRBD1 on 5 matching bases. The germline gives CDR1 SQVTM, CDR2 ANQGSEA. CDR3 length equals 12 residues. V lost 7 bases, J lost 4 bases, and 11 bases lay in between. CDR3 sequence reads: CSAMGDGNTIYF. Here the CDR3 DNA reads TGCAGCGCCATGGGGGACGGAAACACCATATATTTT.

This clone came up once. This chain connects TRBV2 to TRBJ2-1, with unresolved D. The germline V and J ends were trimmed by 8 bases and 0 bases, with 8 bases remaining between them. Germline V gives CDR1 SNHLY, CDR2 FYNNEI. This CDR3 is built from 13 residues. This CDR3 is CASSRPSYNEQFF. The CDR3 nucleotides are TGTGCCAGCTCTCGCCCCTCCTACAATGAGCAGTTCTTC.

The chain has TRBV7-9 and TRBJ1-2; D is uncertain. This CDR3 comprises 14 residues. Trimming stripped 3 bases from V and 7 bases from J, with 15 bases between. Germline V gene sequence: CDR1 SEHNR, CDR2 FQNEAQ (reference sequence). DNA for the CDR3: TGTGCCAGCAGCTTCCCTCTTGACGAGGTTGGCTACACCTTC. Translating gives CASSFPLDEVGYTF.

This chain connects TRBV7-9 to TRBJ1-1; weak D call: TRBD1 (6 bases). In germline, CDR1 is SEHNR, CDR2 FQNEAQ (reference sequence). CDR3 size: 15 residues. Trimming took 4 bases from V and 5 from J, leaving 17 bases between them. CDR3 residues: CASSSWGDIGTEAFF. The CDR3 nucleotides read TGTGCCAGCAGCTCCTGGGGGGACATAGGGACTGAAGCTTTCTTT.

The chain uses TRBV11-2 and TRBJ1-2; 7 bases line up with TRBD1. Germline trimming cut 5 bases from V and 12 bases from J; bases unmatched to any gene: 6. The CDR3 length is 11 residues. Per germline, CDR1 SGHAT and CDR2 FQNNGV. The chain's CDR3 is CASSNTGTDTF. The DNA for the CDR3 is TGTGCCAGCAGCAATACCGGGACAGACACCTTC.

This rearrangement joins TRBV6-1 to TRBJ2-5; D gene ambiguous. Germline-derived CDR1 and CDR2 are MNHNS and SASEGT. This CDR3 contains 15 residues. Trimming took 5 bases from V and 5 from J, leaving 18 bases between them. The CDR3 loop reads CASSPGTGSVETQYF. The CDR3 DNA sequence: TGTGCCAGCAGTCCAGGTACTGGTTCCGTGGAGACCCAGTACTTC.

The chain employs TRBV6-1 and TRBJ1-6; no clear D gene. This CDR3 is 17 amino acids long. Germline V lookup: CDR1 MNHNS, CDR2 SASEGT. V dropped 2 bases and J dropped 0 bases, with 11 bases sitting between them. CDR3 loop: CASSERGDLSYNSPLHF. In DNA form, the CDR3 reads TGTGCCAGCAGTGAACGGGGAGATCTCTCCTATAATTCACCCCTCCACTTT.

This clone has just a few counts. The rearrangement uses TRBV7-9 and TRBJ2-7, with D perhaps being TRBD1 or TRBD2 (5 bases each). CDR3 length equals 14 residues. The V and J ends lost 7 bases and 3 bases respectively, with 16 bases between them. CDR1 is SEHNR and CDR2 is FQNEAQ in the germline V gene (reference sequence). The chain's CDR3 is CASIKTGTDYEQYF. The DNA of the CDR3 is TGTGCCAGCATCAAGACCGGGACGGACTACGAGCAGTACTTC.